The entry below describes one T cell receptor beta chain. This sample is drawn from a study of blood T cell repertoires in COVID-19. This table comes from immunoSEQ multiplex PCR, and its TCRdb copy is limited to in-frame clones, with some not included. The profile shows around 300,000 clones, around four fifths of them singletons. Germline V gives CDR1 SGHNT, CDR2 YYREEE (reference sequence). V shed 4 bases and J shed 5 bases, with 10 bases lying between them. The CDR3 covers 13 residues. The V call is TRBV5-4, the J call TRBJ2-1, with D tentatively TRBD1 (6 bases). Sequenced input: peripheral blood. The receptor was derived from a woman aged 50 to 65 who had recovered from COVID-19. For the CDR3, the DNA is TGTGCCAGCAGCGTAACAGGGCACAATGAGCAGTTCTTC. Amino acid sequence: CASSVTGHNEQFF.